The 19 T cell receptor beta chains below come from one sample, sequenced in a study of cytomegalovirus exposure and HLA in healthy donors. The PCR contained 60 Vbeta and 13 Jbeta primers. TCRdb's copy holds only in-frame clones and misses some; the assay was immunoSEQ multiplex PCR. The sample lists 150,000 to 200,000 clones; over 65% were seen once. The sequenced material came from PBMCs. These receptors were obtained from a woman in her thirties or forties in good health and CMV-seronegative.

The chain is built from TRBV5-6 and TRBJ2-5, with D possibly matching TRBD1 (6 bases). CDR1 and CDR2 (germline): SGHDT, YYEEEE. CDR3 size: 14 residues. V lost 4 bases to trimming and J lost 5 bases, with 15 bases between them. The CDR3 DNA follows: TGTGCCAGCAGCCGGACAGCGGACGAGGAGACCCAGTACTTC. This translates into CASSRTADEETQYF. The variable domain in full, with the rest retrieved from reference TRBV5-6 and TRBJ2-5, is DAGVTQSPTHLIKTRGQQVTLRCSPKSGHDTVSWYQQALGQGPQFIFQYYEEEERQRGNFPDRFSGHQFPNYSSELNVNALLLGDSALYLCASSRTADEETQYFGPGTRLLVL.

As DNA, the CDR3 is TGTGCCAGCAGTGAAATTAGGGGGCGTCAAAGAGATACGCAGTATTTT. Encoded protein: CASSEIRGRQRDTQYF. The chain joins TRBV6-1 to TRBJ2-3; TRBD1 matches at 7 bases. The CDR3 is 16 residues long. V dropped 2 bases and J dropped 5; count of bases not matched to a gene: 10. The V gene's germline CDR1 is MNHNS and CDR2 SASEGT.

This rearrangement joins TRBV6-5 to TRBJ1-1, with 7 positions matching TRBD1. This CDR3 is built from 13 residues. The V gene's germline CDR1 is MNHEY and CDR2 SVGAGI. V lost 7 bases and J lost 3; bases outside the gene matches: 5. CDR3 nucleotides: TGTGCCAGCAAACTACAGGGGTACACTGAAGCTTTCTTT. Translation: CASKLQGYTEAFF.

This clone was seen only a few times. The chain has TRBV5-4 and TRBJ2-5; no firm D call. CDR3 length equals 16 residues. The V gene lost 1 base and the J gene lost 4 bases, with 17 bases spanning the gap. Germline lookup yields CDR1 SGHNT and CDR2 YYREEE (reference sequence). In DNA, the CDR3 is TGTGCCAGCAGCTTGAGTCCCGGAGCGCCCGGAGAGACCCAGTACTTC. This translates into CASSLSPGAPGETQYF.

V gene TRBV18 combines with J gene TRBJ1-1; TRBD1 aligns across 7 bases. The CDR3 sequence is 13 residues long. V was clipped by 2 bases and J by 6 bases; unmatched bases: 3. CDR1 is KGHSH, CDR2 LQKENI, per germline. CDR3: CASSPEGASEAFF. The CDR3 nucleotides are TGTGCCAGCTCACCAGAGGGGGCATCTGAAGCTTTCTTT.

This clone came up once. This sequence joins TRBV7-2 and TRBJ1-5; D gene unclear. Germline CDR1 and CDR2: SGHTA and FQGNSA. Trimming took off 2 bases at V and 6 bases at J, with 11 bases between the two ends. The CDR3 spans 14 residues. The CDR3 DNA reads TGTGCCAGCAGCTTAATACCCGGGGTTCAGCCCCAGCATTTT. Translation: CASSLIPGVQPQHF.

The chain is built from TRBV5-4 and TRBJ2-1, with D perhaps matching TRBD1 (7 bases). Germline V gene data show CDR1 as SGHNT and CDR2 as YYREEE (reference sequence). CDR3 length equals 16 residues. V was cut by 1 base and J by 3 bases, with 14 bases left in between. The CDR3 DNA follows: TGTGCCAGCAGCTTGTTGGGGCAGGGGGGCTACAATGAGCAGTTCTTC. It is translated as CASSLLGQGGYNEQFF.

V gene TRBV7-3 combines with J gene TRBJ2-1; 7 bases match TRBD1. The CDR3 covers 14 residues. The germline V gene has CDR1 SGHTA and CDR2 FQGTGA. The trim removed 3 bases at V and 6 bases at J, leaving 5 bases unmatched. CDR3 bases: TGTGCCAGCAGCTTGGGCAGGGGGACCAATGAGCAGTTCTTC. Protein sequence: CASSLGRGTNEQFF.

The CDR3 loop is CASSRDRGADTQYF. The CDR3 region has the DNA TGTGCCAGCAGTCGGGACAGGGGAGCAGATACGCAGTATTTT. The chain is built from TRBV2 and TRBJ2-3; 10 bases map to TRBD1. Trimming cost V 5 bases and J 4 bases; bases outside gene matches: 3. The germline V gene encodes CDR1 SNHLY and CDR2 FYNNEI. The CDR3 is made up of 14 amino acids.

Concerning this clone itself: At one end, the junction sequence differs from germline, possibly due to a read error. This specimen includes other DNA sequences encoding the same CDR3. The chain recombines TRBV6-6 with TRBJ1-1; 7 bases match TRBD1. This CDR3 region has 14 residues. Germline values: CDR1 MNHNY, CDR2 SVGAGI (reference sequence). The CDR3: CASSTAGGNTEAFF. The CDR3, as DNA: TGCGCCAGCAGTACTGCAGGGGGTAACACTGAAGCTTTCTTT.

This clone appeared once. The chain has TRBV27 and TRBJ2-3, with 13 bases matching TRBD2. Per germline, CDR1 MNHEY and CDR2 SMNVEV (reference sequence). J was trimmed by 6 bases and V by 5 bases; bases with no gene match: 8. This CDR3 has 16 residues. CDR3 in amino acids: CASSPLLAGGPDTQYF. The CDR3, as DNA: TGTGCCAGCAGTCCGCTACTAGCGGGGGGGCCGGATACGCAGTATTTT.

This clone appeared a few times. This sequence joins TRBV4-1 and TRBJ1-6; TRBD1 might be the D (5 bases). Trimming removed 3 bases at V and 8 bases at J, with 17 bases between. The CDR3 spans 16 residues. Germline V lookup: CDR1 MGHRA, CDR2 YSYEKL. The CDR3 coding sequence is TGCGCCAGCAGCCACGGGCGGCGGGGCAGGGATTCACCCCTCCACTTT. As protein: CASSHGRRGRDSPLHF.

The rearrangement uses TRBV27 and TRBJ1-2, with a tentative D call TRBD1 (5 bases). The CDR3 loop spans 15 amino acids. Germline CDR1 reads MNHEY; CDR2 reads SMNVEV (reference sequence). The V gene lost 3 bases and the J gene lost 5 bases, with 16 bases spanning the gap. The CDR3 DNA follows: TGTGCCAGCAGTTTCTCTTTTGACGACAGATATGGCTACACCTTC. Amino acids: CASSFSFDDRYGYTF.

V and J are TRBV27 and TRBJ2-5; D is uncertain. This CDR3 is built from 12 residues. V shed 6 bases and J shed 0 bases, with 5 bases lying between them. Germline V CDR1 and CDR2: MNHEY, SMNVEV (reference sequence). The CDR3 bases are TGTGCCAGCAGCCGGTACCAAGAGACCCAGTACTTC. It translates to CASSRYQETQYF.

The rearrangement links TRBV19 to TRBJ1-1; maybe TRBD1 (5 bases). The V gene lost 2 bases and the J gene lost 2 bases, with 9 bases spanning the gap. This CDR3 contains 14 residues. CDR1 LNHDA and CDR2 SQIVND come from the germline V gene (reference sequence). The DNA of the CDR3 is TGTGCCAGTAGTATATACGGGGGAAACACTGAAGCTTTCTTT. Its translation: CASSIYGGNTEAFF.

As regards this clone: A far larger clone is only one base removed, so a read error is likely. This sequence joins TRBV7-3 and TRBJ2-1, with 7 bases fitting TRBD2. After removal of 5 bases from V and 4 bases from J, the junction contained 2 bases not matched to a gene. Germline V gene sequence: CDR1 SGHTA, CDR2 FQGTGA. CDR3 size: 13 residues. The CDR3 region has the DNA TGTGCCAGCAGCGGGGGGGGGTACAATGAGCAGTTCTTC. This encodes CASSGGGYNEQFF.

The chain links TRBV9 to TRBJ2-3, with TRBD2 identical over 8 bases. This CDR3 spans 15 amino acids. V was clipped by 3 bases and J by 4 bases; unmatched bases: 7. The V gene's germline CDR1 is SGDLS and CDR2 YYNGEE. The CDR3 region is CASSARGAGADTQYF. For the CDR3, the DNA is TGTGCCAGCAGCGCGCGGGGGGCCGGGGCAGATACGCAGTATTTT.

This clone was recorded a few times. At one boundary the junction diverges from the germline segment, which might be a read error. This chain uses TRBV7-9 with TRBJ1-1; no reliable D call. CDR3 length: 12 amino acids. Germline CDR1 SEHNR, CDR2 FQNEAQ (reference sequence). In DNA, the CDR3 is TGTTCCAGCAGCTTCTCCGGGACTGAAGCTTTCTTT. Residues: CSSSFSGTEAFF.

The rearrangement joins TRBV5-5 to TRBJ2-1; 9 bases align to TRBD2. Germline V gene lookup returns CDR1 SGHKS and CDR2 YYEKEE (reference sequence). This CDR3 has 14 amino acids. V shed 4 bases, J shed 10 bases, and the junction held 9 bases outside the gene matches. DNA of the CDR3: TGTGCCAGCAGCGCTGCGGGGGGGCCAGAAGAGCAGTTCTTC. Translating it yields CASSAAGGPEEQFF.